The entry below gives a single T cell receptor beta chain sequence along with its context. Its antigen is still unknown. Base qualities are not at hand, and no much larger clone is one base apart. Reading the germline V gene gives CDR1 SGHRS and CDR2 YFSETQ. Including the terminal cysteine and phenylalanine, the CDR3 comprises 16 residues. The retained sequence is limited to the CDR3, 48 bases, with the frame set at the first base. V is trimmed back by 0 bases and J by 5 bases, and the junction contains 10 bases that no gene match accounts for. This entry belongs to a study of blood T cell repertoires in COVID-19 (dated by TCRdb to the early 2020s). About the investigation overall: The collaborator samples originated in the United States, Italy and Spain and spanned the acute and convalescent phases of COVID-19. The material from the prospective study consisted of cDNA or gDNA derived from T cells, B-cell-depleted T cells, or PBMCs. The dataset comprised deeply sampled blood TCRbeta repertoires from subjects exposed to, actively infected with, or recovered from COVID-19. The repertoires were made available in a free public database intended to serve as a resource for research on the immune response to SARS-CoV-2. The samples were drawn from the first 160 participants of the ongoing ImmuneRACE study and from some 1,300 subjects provided by 6 global collaborators. Sample metadata almost always included a de-identified subject ID, COVID-19 status, age in years and sex. Where HLA class I and class II types were available, the types were taken from metadata supplied by the sample provider, not from assay-based typing. Paper-wide results and their limitations: The amount of clinical and demographic metadata varied by source and participant and was provided uncurated.

Whole blood was collected in K2EDTA tubes by collaborating institutions according to the institutions' own protocols. For TCRbeta analysis, collaborator samples were shipped as frozen whole blood, as isolated PBMCs, or as DNA extracted from either sample type. TCRbeta CDR3 regions were amplified from genomic DNA using the immunoSEQ Assay, a bias-controlled multiplex PCR. As for the authors' bioinformatics: The number of nucleated cells in each sample was estimated from the amplification of reference gene primers within the assay. To quantify the absolute abundance of each unique TCRbeta CDR3 rearrangement, sequence reads were collapsed and filtered. For each sample, productive Simpson clonality was calculated by taking the square root of Simpson's diversity index across productive rearrangements. TCRdb took this table from immuneACCESS and kept in-frame rearrangements with V and J called. Such tables lack part of the clones; where checked against another copy, unresolved V genes explain under half of the gap, and the rest is unexplained. That table furnishes V, J and clone size, whereas the DNA furnished D and trimming. In this sample the table shows 200,000 to 250,000 clones, 86% of which occur a single time. The ten largest clones add up to 2.2% of the sample.

The receptor comes from a woman aged 45-65 years with acute or convalescent COVID-19. The chain links TRBV5-1 with TRBJ2-5, with 7 bases aligning to TRBD1. Sequenced sample: peripheral blood. The DNA sequence is as follows: TGCGCCAGCAGCTTGGCTGGGACAGAAAGCAGTGAGACCCAGTACTTC. This translates into CASSLAGTESSETQYF.